This T cell receptor beta chain was obtained from a study of T-cell reconstitution after alpha-beta-depleted transplantation in children. Study outcomes and limitations: Newly produced T cells mostly provided counts and TCRbeta diversity after one year, as hyperexpanded clones declined.

Germline V gene sequence: CDR1 KGHDR, CDR2 SFDVKD. V shed 10 bases and J shed 1 base, with 15 bases lying between them. This CDR3 is built from 15 residues. This clonotype was seen ten or more times. Its cognate antigen is unknown. TCRbeta library construction was performed incorporating unique molecular identifiers. Using its own MiXCR run on the PCR reads, TCRdb lists one record per CDR3 protein. The sample shows hundreds of thousands of distinct CDR3 sequences, about 10% of them seen only once. Sequencing was performed on PBMCs, taken before TCRalphabeta/CD19-depleted stem cell transplant. The V call is TRBV24-1, the J call TRBJ2-2; D is perhaps TRBD1 (6 bases). The receptor comes from a child under 10 years old with inherited bone marrow failure, due to receive a stem cell transplant. The CDR3 DNA sequence: TGTGCCACACAATCAGGGGTTGTGAACACCGGGGAGCTGTTTTTT. It encodes CATQSGVVNTGELFF.